This note documents a single TCR beta chain sequence. This sample stems from a study of control samples from healthy donors and cancer patients. The method was immunoSEQ multiplex PCR; TCRdb's version includes in-frame clones alone and lacks a portion of them. This table has about 100,000 clones, about 88% appearing once. Unmatched junction bases numbered 9, after V lost 2 bases and J lost 12 bases. The CDR3 length is 16 residues. Germline-derived CDR1 and CDR2 are LNHDA and SQIVND (reference sequence). The sequence came from a woman aged 45-65 years in good health. The genes are TRBV19 and TRBJ2-1; TRBD2 agrees at 14 bases. Sequences were obtained from blood. The CDR3 loop is CASSILGTSGSLGQFF. The CDR3 bases are TGTGCCAGTAGTATATTGGGGACTAGCGGGAGCCTGGGGCAGTTCTTC. The entire variable domain, with the rest obtained from reference TRBV19 and TRBJ2-1, is as follows: DGGITQSPKYLFRKEGQNVTLSCEQNLNHDAMYWYRQDPGQGLRLIYYSQIVNDFQKGDIAEGYSVSREKKESFPLTVTSAQKNPTAFYLCASSILGTSGSLGQFFGPGTRLTVL.